This TCR beta chain is from a study of shared clonotypes between healthy human individuals (dated by TCRdb to 2020 to 2022). Background on the whole study: A couple of women and a few men aged 18 to 49 years were included in the cohort. Between about 0.85 and 8.9 billion PBMCs per donor were obtained by leukapheresis. For each donor, CD4 naive and CD4 memory were each given three plates, CD8 naive was given two plates, and CD8 memory was given one plate. Different laboratories and diverse techniques were used to prepare libraries and sequence TCR repertoires, to increase sequencing depth and limit assay-specific biases. To estimate repertoire size and how much clonotype sharing occurs between individuals, the study deeply sequenced the blood TCR repertoires of about five healthy adults.

With respect to this clone: It has no known antigen specificity. Within one base of it there is no much larger clone, and no base qualities were kept.

The investigation overall reported the following: Compared with non-shared clonotypes, the clonotypes found in all four sorted-subset donors had higher generation probabilities. Because the study included only a small number of donors, the genetic and exposure-history diversity represented was limited. Pairwise subsampling led to the expectation that sequencing depth would affect the degree of clonotype sharing among donors. Only blood was sampled, and tissue TCR repertoires likely differ from those in blood. Estimated clonotype richness was generally larger for naive than for memory subsets. Even with the large sequencing depth, rarefaction of the sorted-subset datasets indicated that sequencing was incomplete. Across a handful of donors, approximately 5% of naive CD4, over 3% of naive CD8, about 2.3% of memory CD4, and under 0.45% of memory CD8 clonotypes were shared.

Using the deep immunoSEQ assay, TCR CDR3 regions were amplified from genomic DNA by multiplex PCR. Extracted genomic DNA from each cell subset was spread evenly across all wells of several immunoSEQ 96-well plates, with each plate serving as a replicate. For sorted subsets, each replicate PCR was loaded with approximately 0.2 ug genomic DNA, equivalent to about 33,000 T cell genomes. Purified libraries were measured with a Qubit 3.0 fluorometer, size-checked on a Bioanalyzer 2100, and measured again with the KAPA Library Quantification kit. A separate single-read 150-cycle Illumina NextSeq 550 flow cell was used to sequence each immunoSEQ 96-well plate. As for the authors' bioinformatics: Because the immunoSEQ output held only junctional sequences and lacked quality scores, the filtering could not match the filtering applied to full-length reads. Sequences were annotated with PyIR, a Python wrapper for IgBLAST v1.9, using IMGT germline references to assign V/J genes and CDR3. Reads were filtered out if the reads had weak V/J assignments (E-value above 1e-6), no CDR3, stop codons, out-of-frame junctions, or ambiguous translated residues. V3J clonotypes were defined as sequences sharing the same inferred V gene, J gene, and CDR3 amino acid sequence. To compute the percentage overlap between repertoires, the number of shared unique clonotypes was divided by the size of the smaller repertoire. Richness of each repertoire was evaluated using RTK rarefaction, the Chao1 estimator, and Recon v2.1 estimates of unobserved clonotypes. OLGA was used to compute generation probabilities for all TCRbeta clonotypes that the gDNA method yielded from a few donors. In its TCRdb copy, this immuneACCESS table keeps in-frame sequences only and misses some clones. Where compared with another copy, unresolved V genes explain less than half of these, and the others have no known cause. V, J and clone size derive from that table, while D and trimming were established from the DNA sequence. The sample table contains roughly 2.1 million clones; only one count was recorded for about 93% of them. 1.5% to 2% of the sample is taken by the ten largest.

The CDR3, from cysteine to phenylalanine, totals 18 residues. Only the CDR3 region is kept as DNA, spanning 54 bases read in frame from base 1. Trimming takes 3 bases off V and 8 bases off J; junction bases not matched to a gene: 11. For CDR1 and CDR2, the germline V gene lists MGHRA and YSYEKL. CD8 naive samples were obtained by positive selection for CCR7 among CD45RO-negative cells, yielding a CD45RA+CCR7+ population from which TemRA cells were excluded. Donors were healthy HIV-negative adults with no recently reported acute infections or vaccinations. All donors were Caucasian adults living in Nashville, Tennessee, USA. After blood collection by leukapheresis, PBMCs were isolated using Ficoll-Histopaque density gradient centrifugation and then cryopreserved in the vapor phase of liquid nitrogen. Analytical flow cytometry was used to check the purity and quantity of each magnetically sorted T cell population. Genomic DNA was isolated from each sorted fraction and quantified by UV absorbance on a Nanodrop 2000c.

The sequence was obtained from a man aged 18-30 years in good health. Some clones in this sample may be carry-over from other donors' samples. The chain uses TRBV4-1 and TRBJ2-1; TRBD2 fits 15 bases in the junction. Sequenced: naive CD8+ T cells from PBMCs. Sample cell subset or site, as interpreted from the label and publication: CD45RA+CCR7+. In nucleotides, the sequence is TGCGCCAGCAGCCACCCTCCAAGGACTAGCGGGAGGGTGGATGAGCAGTTCTTC. Its protein is CASSHPPRTSGRVDEQFF.